Reported below is one T cell receptor beta chain. Profiled with immunoSEQ multiplex PCR; TCRdb holds only in-frame clones, not every one. Among about 120,000 clones listed, 58% were seen once. This sample was taken from a study of cytotoxic CD8 clonotypes in ibrutinib-treated CLL. Germline V gene data show CDR1 as SGHRS and CDR2 as YFSETQ. J was trimmed by 4 bases and V by 0 bases; bases with no gene match: 8. There are 16 residues in the CDR3. The rearrangement joins TRBV5-1 to TRBJ2-7; 9 bases line up with TRBD2. The clonotype comes from a human donor with chronic lymphocytic leukemia. The material sequenced was PBMCs, taken after 24 months of ibrutinib treatment. The CDR3 coding sequence is TGCGCCAGCAGCTTGGGAAGTAGCGGGGGTTTATACGAGCAGTACTTC. Translating it yields CASSLGSSGGLYEQYF. Together with reference TRBV5-1 and TRBJ2-7, the CDR3 gives the full variable domain: KAGVTQTPRYLIKTRGQQVTLSCSPISGHRSVSWYQQTPGQGLQFLFEYFSETQRNKGNFPGRFSGRQFSNSRSEMNVSTLELGDSALYLCASSLGSSGGLYEQYFGPGTRLTVT.